The 17 T cell receptor beta chains below were found in one sample sequenced in a study of T-cell memory formation after mild COVID-19. TCRdb redid the calling of the 5' RACE reads with MiXCR, one entry per CDR3 protein. The data contain fewer than 650,000 distinct CDR3 sequences, approximately 15% of them seen just once; the ten biggest clones take up about 7.5%. Material for sequencing was PBMCs or a T cell subset sorted from them (not recorded which). The receptors originated from an adult woman who had mild COVID-19 (a few samples of this study predate the infection). Cell type and time point are not known.

The sample holds many counts of this clonotype. The chain uses TRBV12-3 or TRBV12-4 and TRBJ1-1, with 7 bases identical to TRBD1. The CDR3 has 14 amino acids. V lost 2 bases and J lost 3; bases outside the gene matches: 3. This CDR3 is CASSLQGVDTEAFF. CDR3 nucleotide sequence: TGTGCCAGCAGTTTACAGGGGGTCGACACTGAAGCTTTCTTT.

This clonotype was counted between two and nine times. This chain connects TRBV29-1 to TRBJ1-2; D not certain. CDR1 is SQVTM, CDR2 ANQGSEA, per germline. The CDR3 length is 11 residues. Deletions cut 3 bases from V and 5 bases from J, with 7 bases between. CDR3 amino acids: CSVDGGYGYTF. CDR3 coding DNA: TGCAGCGTTGATGGCGGGTATGGCTACACCTTC. Filled out from reference TRBV29-1 and TRBJ1-2, the complete variable domain reads SAVISQKPSRDICQRGTSLTIQCQVDSQVTMMFWYRQQPGQSLTLIATANQGSEATYESGFVIDKFPISRPNLTFSTLTVSNMSPEDSSIYLCSVDGGYGYTFGSGTRLTVV.

The gene calls are TRBV20-1 and TRBJ2-1; 10 bases are shared with TRBD2. Germline V CDR1 and CDR2: DFQATT, SNEGSKA (reference sequence). Unmatched junction bases numbered 15, after V lost 0 bases and J lost 7 bases. The length of the CDR3 is 18 residues. In DNA, the CDR3 is TGCAGTGCTAGAGATCAGTTTGGCCTAGCGGGGGAATTGAATGAGCAGTTCTTC. It encodes CSARDQFGLAGELNEQFF.

In its sample, this clonotype was seen a few times. This rearrangement joins TRBV5-1 to TRBJ1-2, with TRBD1 matching over 10 bases. Per the germline V gene, CDR1 is SGHRS and CDR2 is YFSETQ. Unmatched junction bases numbered 6, after V lost 0 bases and J lost 4 bases. This CDR3 has 16 amino acids. The DNA of the CDR3 is TGCGCCAGCAGCTTGGCATGGACAGGGGGAACCTATGGCTACACCTTC. Amino acid sequence: CASSLAWTGGTYGYTF.

This clonotype has a handful of counts. The chain has TRBV7-2 and TRBJ2-7; TRBD1 is a possible D gene (5 bases). The CDR3 length is 15 residues. Germline V gene lookup returns CDR1 SGHTA and CDR2 FQGNSA. Trimming removed 5 bases at V and 3 bases at J, with 17 bases between. The CDR3 DNA is TGTGCCAGCAGCCACAGGCCTCTCCCCAACTACGAGCAGTACTTC. Encoded protein: CASSHRPLPNYEQYF.

The rearrangement uses TRBV7-9 and TRBJ2-7, with a tentative D call TRBD1 (6 bases). The V end was cut by 5 bases, the J end by 1 base, with 12 bases between. There are 14 residues in the CDR3. The germline CDR1 and CDR2 sequences are SEHNR and FQNEAQ (reference sequence). The CDR3 spells CASSHTTGSYEQYF. Here the CDR3 DNA reads TGTGCCAGCAGCCATACAACAGGGTCCTACGAGCAGTACTTC.

The chain couples TRBV20-1 to TRBJ2-5, with TRBD2 matching over 9 bases. The CDR3 loop spans 15 amino acids. Per the germline V gene, CDR1 is DFQATT and CDR2 is SNEGSKA (reference sequence). The ends lost 3 bases at V and 5 bases at J; junction bases unmatched: 10. The CDR3 DNA reads TGCAGTGCTAGGATGGTAGCGGGAGAGATGGAGACCCAGTACTTC. Translation: CSARMVAGEMETQYF.

The sample holds many counts of this clonotype. This rearrangement joins TRBV20-1 to TRBJ1-5, with D hard to call. V was trimmed by 0 bases and J by 2 bases, leaving 11 bases between them. Germline V gene sequence: CDR1 DFQATT, CDR2 SNEGSKA (reference sequence). The CDR3 is made up of 15 amino acids. CDR3 in DNA: TGCAGTGCTAGAGAGGGCAACCAAGGCAATCAGCCCCAGCATTTT. It translates to CSAREGNQGNQPQHF.

This clonotype showed up just a few times. The gene calls are TRBV6-6 and TRBJ1-1; 9 bases are a match to TRBD1. The germline V gene encodes CDR1 MNHNY and CDR2 SVGAGI (reference sequence). V trimming: 10 bases; J trimming: 4 bases; junction bases outside the gene matches: 4. CDR3 size: 12 residues. The DNA of the CDR3 is TGTGCCATCGGACAGGGGCCCACTGAAGCTTTCTTT. Protein product: CAIGQGPTEAFF.

This clonotype has just a few counts. V gene TRBV11-1 combines with J gene TRBJ2-3; TRBD1 agrees at 8 bases. V lost 7 bases to trimming and J lost 3 bases; unmatched junction nucleotides: 3. This CDR3 has 13 amino acids. CDR1 is SGHAT and CDR2 is FQDESV in the germline V gene (reference sequence). The CDR3, as DNA: TGTGCCAGCACACGACAGGGGACAGATACGCAGTATTTT. Amino acids: CASTRQGTDTQYF.

This chain connects TRBV9 to TRBJ2-1; TRBD2 agrees at 12 bases. Germline assignment: CDR1 SGDLS and CDR2 YYNGEE. This CDR3 region has 16 residues. Trimming at V came to 3 bases and at J to 5 bases, leaving 6 bases not matched to a gene. Written as DNA, the CDR3 is TGTGCCAGCAGCGCCGGACTAGCGGGACTTAACAATGAGCAGTTCTTC. Translating gives CASSAGLAGLNNEQFF.

This clonotype has only a few counts. The rearrangement links TRBV5-5 to TRBJ2-1, with D perhaps TRBD1 (6 bases). Trimming shortened V by 0 bases and J by 1 base, and 11 bases separated the two germline ends. The germline CDR1 and CDR2 sequences are SGHKS and YYEKEE (reference sequence). The CDR3 sequence is 16 residues long. Here the CDR3 reads CASSLEVTGSYNEQFF. CDR3 bases: TGTGCCAGCAGCTTGGAAGTAACAGGGTCCTACAATGAGCAGTTCTTC.

V is TRBV30 and J is TRBJ2-3; D remains unclear. CDR1 GTSNPN and CDR2 SVGIG come from the germline V gene (reference sequence). V was trimmed by 3 bases and J by 11 bases, leaving 12 bases between them. The CDR3 totals 11 residues. The CDR3 protein is CAWRDLRLQYF. The DNA for the CDR3 is TGTGCCTGGAGGGATTTGAGACTGCAGTATTTT.

This clonotype has a count of ten or more. V usage is TRBV12-3 or TRBV12-4 and J usage is TRBJ2-3; D is undetermined. The ends were cut back, 2 bases at V and 0 bases at J, with 12 bases in the middle. The length of the CDR3 is 16 residues. Written as DNA, the CDR3 is TGTGCCAGCAGTTTACTACGTCGCACTAGCACAGATACGCAGTATTTT. Encoded protein: CASSLLRRTSTDTQYF.

As for this clonotype: The junction and the germline gene differ at one end; a read error may be behind it. V and J are TRBV27 and TRBJ1-1; no clear D. This CDR3 is built from 15 residues. The germline V gene has CDR1 MNHEY and CDR2 SMNVEV (reference sequence). In nucleotides, the CDR3 is TGTGCCAGCAGTCCACCAGGACTCAGGAACGCTGAAGCTTTCTTT. It is translated as CASSPPGLRNAEAFF.

The V gene is TRBV12-3 or TRBV12-4, the J gene TRBJ2-3, with 8 nucleotides matching TRBD2. The CDR3 contains 14 residues. The junction had 7 bases not matched to a gene; V was cut back by 6 bases and J by 5 bases. CDR3 sequence reads: CASSPSGRRDTQYF. Written as DNA, the CDR3 is TGTGCCAGCAGCCCCAGCGGGAGAAGAGATACGCAGTATTTT.

The rearrangement links TRBV20-1 to TRBJ2-1, with 10 bases that match TRBD2. The CDR3 consists of 16 residues. V lost 3 bases and J lost 1; bases outside the gene matches: 6. Per the germline V gene, CDR1 is DFQATT and CDR2 is SNEGSKA (reference sequence). CDR3 nucleotides: TGCAGTGCTAGGATGGGACTAGCGCCTTCCTACAATGAGCAGTTCTTC. Translating gives CSARMGLAPSYNEQFF.